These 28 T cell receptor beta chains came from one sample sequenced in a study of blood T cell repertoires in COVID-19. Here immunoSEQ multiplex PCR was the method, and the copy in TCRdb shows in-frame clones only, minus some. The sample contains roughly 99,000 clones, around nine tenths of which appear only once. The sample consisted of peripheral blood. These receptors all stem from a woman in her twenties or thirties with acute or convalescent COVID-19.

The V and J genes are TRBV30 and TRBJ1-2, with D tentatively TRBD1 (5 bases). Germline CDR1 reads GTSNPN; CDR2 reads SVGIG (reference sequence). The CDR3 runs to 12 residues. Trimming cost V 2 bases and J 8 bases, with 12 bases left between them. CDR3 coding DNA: TGTGCCTGGAGTCGTTCAGGGTACGGCTACACCTTC. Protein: CAWSRSGYGYTF.

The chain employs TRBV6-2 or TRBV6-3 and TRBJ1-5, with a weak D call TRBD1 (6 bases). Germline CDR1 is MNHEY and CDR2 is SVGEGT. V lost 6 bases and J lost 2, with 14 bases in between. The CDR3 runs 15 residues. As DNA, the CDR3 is TGTGCCAGCAGCGGGGGGGCTGTGGGCAATCAGCCCCAGCATTTT. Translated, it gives CASSGGAVGNQPQHF.

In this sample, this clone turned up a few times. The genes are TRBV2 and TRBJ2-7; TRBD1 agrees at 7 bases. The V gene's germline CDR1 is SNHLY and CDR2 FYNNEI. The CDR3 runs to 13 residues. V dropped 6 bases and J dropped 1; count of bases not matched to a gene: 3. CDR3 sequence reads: CASRTGQSYEQYF. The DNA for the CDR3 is TGTGCCAGCAGGACAGGGCAATCCTACGAGCAGTACTTC.

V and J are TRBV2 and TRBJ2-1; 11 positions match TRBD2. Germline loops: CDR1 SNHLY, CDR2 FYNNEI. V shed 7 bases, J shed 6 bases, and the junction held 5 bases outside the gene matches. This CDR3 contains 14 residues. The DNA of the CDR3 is TGTGCCAGCAATAGCGGGGGGGCCCGCAATGAGCAGTTCTTC. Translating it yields CASNSGGARNEQFF.

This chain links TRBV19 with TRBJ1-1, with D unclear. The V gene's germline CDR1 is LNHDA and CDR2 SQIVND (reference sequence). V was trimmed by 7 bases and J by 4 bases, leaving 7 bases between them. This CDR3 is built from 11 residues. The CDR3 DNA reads TGTGCCAGTACGGGTAGCACTGAAGCTTTCTTT. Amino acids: CASTGSTEAFF.

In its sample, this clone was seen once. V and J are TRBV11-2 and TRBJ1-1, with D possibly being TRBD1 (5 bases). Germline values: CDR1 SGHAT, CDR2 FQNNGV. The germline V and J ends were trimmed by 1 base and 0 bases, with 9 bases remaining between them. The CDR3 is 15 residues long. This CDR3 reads CASSLVRGMNTEAFF. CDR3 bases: TGTGCCAGCAGCTTAGTCCGGGGGATGAACACTGAAGCTTTCTTT.

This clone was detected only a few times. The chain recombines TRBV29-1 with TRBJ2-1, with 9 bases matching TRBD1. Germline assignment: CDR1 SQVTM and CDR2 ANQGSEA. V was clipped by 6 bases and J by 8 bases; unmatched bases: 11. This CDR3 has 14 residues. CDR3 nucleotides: TGCAGCGTAGCGGGGAGGACAGGGGTCGATGAGCAGTTCTTC. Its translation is CSVAGRTGVDEQFF.

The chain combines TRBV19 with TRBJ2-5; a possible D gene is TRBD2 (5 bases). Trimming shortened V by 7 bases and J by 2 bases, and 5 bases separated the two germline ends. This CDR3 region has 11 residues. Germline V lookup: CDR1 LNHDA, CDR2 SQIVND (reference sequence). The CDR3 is CASTGQETQYF. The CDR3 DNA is TGTGCCAGTACGGGACAAGAGACCCAGTACTTC.

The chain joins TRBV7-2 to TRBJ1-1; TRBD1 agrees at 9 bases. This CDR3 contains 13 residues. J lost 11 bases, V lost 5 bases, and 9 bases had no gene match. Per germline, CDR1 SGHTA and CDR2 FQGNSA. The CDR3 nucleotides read TGTGCCAGCAGCCCAGGACAGGGGATTAGCGCTTTCTTT. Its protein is CASSPGQGISAFF.

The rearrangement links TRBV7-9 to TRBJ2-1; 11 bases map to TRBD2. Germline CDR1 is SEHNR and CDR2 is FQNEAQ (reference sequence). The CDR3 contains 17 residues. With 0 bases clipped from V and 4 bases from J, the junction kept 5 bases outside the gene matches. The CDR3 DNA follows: TGTGCCAGCAGCTTAGCGGGGCGACTAGCGGGGTACAATGAGCAGTTCTTC. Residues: CASSLAGRLAGYNEQFF.

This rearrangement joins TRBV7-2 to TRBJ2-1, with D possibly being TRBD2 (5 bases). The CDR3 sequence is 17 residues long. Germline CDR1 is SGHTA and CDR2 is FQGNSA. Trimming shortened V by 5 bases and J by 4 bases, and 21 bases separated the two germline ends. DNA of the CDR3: TGTGCCAGCAGCCGGCGAATTGTGACGGGAAGTTACAATGAGCAGTTCTTC. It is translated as CASSRRIVTGSYNEQFF.

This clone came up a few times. The CDR3 sequence is CASSLGTGVIASYGYTF. The CDR3 DNA sequence: TGTGCCAGCAGCCTCGGGACAGGGGTGATCGCAAGCTATGGCTACACCTTC. The genes are TRBV7-2 and TRBJ1-2; TRBD1 aligns across 10 bases. The CDR3 consists of 17 residues. V lost 5 bases to trimming and J lost 4 bases; unmatched junction nucleotides: 13. CDR1 is SGHTA, CDR2 FQGNSA, per germline.

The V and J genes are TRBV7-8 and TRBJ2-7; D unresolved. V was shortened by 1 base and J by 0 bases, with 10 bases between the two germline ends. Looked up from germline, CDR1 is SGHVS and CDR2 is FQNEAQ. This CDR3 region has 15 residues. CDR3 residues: CASSLVRAFSYEQYF. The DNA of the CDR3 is TGTGCCAGCAGCTTAGTTCGAGCGTTCTCCTACGAGCAGTACTTC. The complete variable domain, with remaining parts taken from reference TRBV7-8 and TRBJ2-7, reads GAGVSQSPRYKVAKRGQDVALRCDPISGHVSLFWYQQALGQGPEFLTYFQNEAQLDKSGLPSDRFFAERPEGSVSTLKIQRTQQEDSAVYLCASSLVRAFSYEQYFGPGTRLTVT.

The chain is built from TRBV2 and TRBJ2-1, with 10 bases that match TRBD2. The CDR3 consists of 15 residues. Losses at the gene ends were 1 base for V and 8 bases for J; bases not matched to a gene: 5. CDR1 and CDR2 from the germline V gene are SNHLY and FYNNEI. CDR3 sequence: CASSEEAGGLYEQFF. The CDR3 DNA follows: TGTGCCAGCAGTGAAGAAGCGGGAGGGCTTTATGAGCAGTTCTTC.

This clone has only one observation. The CDR3 DNA is TGTGCCAGCAGCTTGTTTTTGGCCAGGGGAGACACTGAAGCTTTCTTT. It yields the protein CASSLFLARGDTEAFF. The chain combines TRBV5-5 with TRBJ1-1, with a tentative D call TRBD1 (6 bases). The CDR3 is made up of 16 amino acids. The V end lost 1 base, the J end lost 3 bases, and 16 bases lay between the germline ends. CDR1 is SGHKS, CDR2 YYEKEE, per germline (reference sequence).

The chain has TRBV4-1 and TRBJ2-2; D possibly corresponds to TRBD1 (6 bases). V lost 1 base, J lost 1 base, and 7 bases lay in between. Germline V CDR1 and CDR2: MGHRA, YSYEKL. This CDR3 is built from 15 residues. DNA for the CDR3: TGCGCCAGCAGCCAAGCGACAGGGAACACCGGGGAGCTGTTTTTT. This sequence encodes CASSQATGNTGELFF.

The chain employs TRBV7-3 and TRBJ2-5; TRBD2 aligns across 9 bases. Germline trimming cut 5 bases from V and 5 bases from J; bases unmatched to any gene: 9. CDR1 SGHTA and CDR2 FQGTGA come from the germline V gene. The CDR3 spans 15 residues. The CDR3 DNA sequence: TGTGCCAGCAGCCTAGGGACTAGCCCTGCGGAGACCCAGTACTTC. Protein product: CASSLGTSPAETQYF.

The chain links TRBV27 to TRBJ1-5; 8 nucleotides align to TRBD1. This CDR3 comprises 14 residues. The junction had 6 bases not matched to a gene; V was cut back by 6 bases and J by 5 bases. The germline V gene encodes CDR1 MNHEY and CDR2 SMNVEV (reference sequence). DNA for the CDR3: TGTGCCAGCAGCCAGGACAGGGCCGATCAGCCCCAGCATTTT. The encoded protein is CASSQDRADQPQHF.

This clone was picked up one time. CDR3 nucleotides: TGTGCCAGCAGCCGGACAGGGGGCAATCAGCCCCAGCATTTT. Its translation is CASSRTGGNQPQHF. The J gene is TRBJ1-5, the V gene TRBV6-2 or TRBV6-3; TRBD1 matches 9 bases. The V gene end was trimmed by 6 bases and the J gene end by 2 bases; junction bases not matched to a gene: 2. Germline V gene data show CDR1 as MNHEY and CDR2 as SVGEGT. This CDR3 has 14 amino acids.

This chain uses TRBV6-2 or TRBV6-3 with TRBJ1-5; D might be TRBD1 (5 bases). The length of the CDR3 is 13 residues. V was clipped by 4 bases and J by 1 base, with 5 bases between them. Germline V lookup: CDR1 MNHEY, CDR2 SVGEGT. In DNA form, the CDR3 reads TGTGCCAGCAGTTGGGGCAGCAATCAGCCCCAGCATTTT. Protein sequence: CASSWGSNQPQHF.

CDR3 coding DNA: TGTGCCAGCAGTCTAGGCCTAGCGGGGTTCACAGATACGCAGTATTTT. This encodes CASSLGLAGFTDTQYF. V usage is TRBV11-2 and J usage is TRBJ2-3; 9 bases agree with TRBD2. The CDR3 loop spans 16 amino acids. Germline loops: CDR1 SGHAT, CDR2 FQNNGV. V shed 6 bases, J shed 2 bases, and the junction held 9 bases outside the gene matches. The full variable domain, with the rest looked up from reference TRBV11-2 and TRBJ2-3, is EAGVAQSPRYKIIEKRQSVAFWCNPISGHATLYWYQQILGQGPKLLIQFQNNGVVDDSQLPKDRFSAERLKGVDSTLKIQPAKLEDSAVYLCASSLGLAGFTDTQYFGPGTRLTVL.

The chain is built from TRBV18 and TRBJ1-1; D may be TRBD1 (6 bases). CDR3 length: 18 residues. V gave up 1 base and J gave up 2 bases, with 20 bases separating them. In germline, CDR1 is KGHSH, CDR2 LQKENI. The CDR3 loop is CASSPLVLYRGSNTEAFF. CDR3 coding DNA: TGTGCCAGCTCACCACTGGTTCTCTATAGGGGGTCCAACACTGAAGCTTTCTTT.

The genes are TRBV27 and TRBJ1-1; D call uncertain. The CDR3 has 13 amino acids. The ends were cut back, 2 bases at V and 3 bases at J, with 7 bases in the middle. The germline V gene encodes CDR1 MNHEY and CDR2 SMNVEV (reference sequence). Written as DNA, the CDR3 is TGTGCCAGCAGTTTAAGCGGGCACACTGAAGCTTTCTTT. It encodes CASSLSGHTEAFF.

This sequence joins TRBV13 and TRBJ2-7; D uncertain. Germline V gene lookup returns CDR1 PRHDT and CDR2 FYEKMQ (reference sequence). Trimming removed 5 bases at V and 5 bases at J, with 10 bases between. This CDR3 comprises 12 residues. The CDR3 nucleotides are TGTGCCAGCAGCACCAGGTTCGACGAGCAGTACTTC. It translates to CASSTRFDEQYF.

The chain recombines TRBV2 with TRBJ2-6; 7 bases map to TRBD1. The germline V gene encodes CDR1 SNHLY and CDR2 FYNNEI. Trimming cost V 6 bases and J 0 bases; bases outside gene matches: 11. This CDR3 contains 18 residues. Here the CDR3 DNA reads TGTGCCAGCAGCCAAAACAGGGGTCCGAGCTCTGGGGCCAACGTCCTGACTTTC. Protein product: CASSQNRGPSSGANVLTF. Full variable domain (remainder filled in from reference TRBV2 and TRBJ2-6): EPEVTQTPSHQVTQMGQEVILRCVPISNHLYFYWYRQILGQKVEFLVSFYNNEISEKSEIFDDQFSVERPDGSNFTLKIRSTKLEDSAMYFCASSQNRGPSSGANVLTFGAGSRLTVL.

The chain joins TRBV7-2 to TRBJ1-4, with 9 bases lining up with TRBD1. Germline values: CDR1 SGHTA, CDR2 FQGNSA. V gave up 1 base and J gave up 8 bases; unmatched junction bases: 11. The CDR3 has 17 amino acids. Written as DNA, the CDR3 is TGTGCCAGCAGCTTAGGGTTCCGACAGGGGGTAGGCGAAAAACTGTTTTTT. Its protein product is CASSLGFRQGVGEKLFF.

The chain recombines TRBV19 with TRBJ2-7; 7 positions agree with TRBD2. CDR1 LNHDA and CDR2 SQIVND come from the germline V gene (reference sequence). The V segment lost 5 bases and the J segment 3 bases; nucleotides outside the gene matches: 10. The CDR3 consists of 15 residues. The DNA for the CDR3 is TGTGCCAGTAGTTCGCGAGGGCTAGCGGACTACGAGCAGTACTTC. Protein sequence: CASSSRGLADYEQYF.

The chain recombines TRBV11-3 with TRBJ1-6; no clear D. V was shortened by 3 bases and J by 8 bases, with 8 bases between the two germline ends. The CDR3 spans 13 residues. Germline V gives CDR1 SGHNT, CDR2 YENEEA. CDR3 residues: CASSFTTDSPLHF. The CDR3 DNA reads TGTGCCAGCAGCTTCACCACAGATTCACCCCTCCACTTT.